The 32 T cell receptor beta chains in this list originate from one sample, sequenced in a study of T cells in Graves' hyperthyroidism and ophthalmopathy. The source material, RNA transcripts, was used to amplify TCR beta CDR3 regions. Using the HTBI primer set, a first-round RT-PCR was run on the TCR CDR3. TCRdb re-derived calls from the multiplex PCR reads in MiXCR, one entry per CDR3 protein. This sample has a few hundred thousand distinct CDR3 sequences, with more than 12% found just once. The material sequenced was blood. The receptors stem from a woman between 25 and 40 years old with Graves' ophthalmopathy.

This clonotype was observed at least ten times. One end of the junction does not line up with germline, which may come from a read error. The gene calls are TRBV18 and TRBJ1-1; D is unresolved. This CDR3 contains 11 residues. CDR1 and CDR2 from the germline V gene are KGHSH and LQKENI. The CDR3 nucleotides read TGTGCCAGCTCACCAGGGCAGGACCGGATCTTT. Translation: CASSPGQDRIF.

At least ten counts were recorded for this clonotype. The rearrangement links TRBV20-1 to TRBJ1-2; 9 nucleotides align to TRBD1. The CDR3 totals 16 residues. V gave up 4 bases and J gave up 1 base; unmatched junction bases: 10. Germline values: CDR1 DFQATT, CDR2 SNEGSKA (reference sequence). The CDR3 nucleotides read TGCAGTGCTATCGGACCCTGGACAGGGGATAACTATGGCTACACCTTC. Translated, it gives CSAIGPWTGDNYGYTF.

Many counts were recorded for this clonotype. The CDR3 protein is CAPGTGDNSPLHF. The CDR3 nucleotides read TGTGCCCCGGGGACAGGAGATAATTCACCCCTCCACTTT. The chain has TRBV7-3 and TRBJ1-6; 8 bases are shared with TRBD1. V lost 11 bases, J lost 5 bases, and 5 bases stayed unmatched. The V gene's germline CDR1 is SGHTA and CDR2 FQGTGA. This CDR3 is 13 amino acids long.

DNA of the CDR3: TGTGCCAGTCAAGGGGGCGGTCAGCCCCAGCATTTT. Translating gives CASQGGGQPQHF. The V call is TRBV19, the J call TRBJ1-5; TRBD1 matches 7 bases. The ends lost 8 bases at V and 6 bases at J; junction bases unmatched: 4. The CDR3 runs to 12 residues. CDR1 LNHDA and CDR2 SQIVND come from the germline V gene (reference sequence). The full variable domain, completed using reference TRBV19 and TRBJ1-5, is DGGITQSPKYLFRKEGQNVTLSCEQNLNHDAMYWYRQDPGQGLRLIYYSQIVNDFQKGDIAEGYSVSREKKESFPLTVTSAQKNPTAFYLCASQGGGQPQHFGDGTRLSIL.

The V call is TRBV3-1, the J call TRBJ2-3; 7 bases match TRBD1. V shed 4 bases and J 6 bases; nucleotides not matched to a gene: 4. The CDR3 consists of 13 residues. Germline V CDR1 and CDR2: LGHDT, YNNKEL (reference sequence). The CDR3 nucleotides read TGTGCCAGCAGCCCGAAGGGGGCTGATACGCAGTATTTT. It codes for CASSPKGADTQYF.

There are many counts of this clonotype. The CDR3 is CAWSPQGREQYF. In nucleotides, the CDR3 is TGTGCCTGGAGCCCCCAGGGCCGCGAGCAGTACTTC. The chain has TRBV30 and TRBJ2-7; TRBD1 is a possible D gene (5 bases). The CDR3 has 12 amino acids. V was cut by 3 bases and J by 6 bases, with 12 bases left in between. In germline, CDR1 is GTSNPN, CDR2 SVGIG (reference sequence). The full variable domain, rest sourced from reference TRBV30 and TRBJ2-7, is SQTIHQWPATLVQPVGSPLSLECTVEGTSNPNLYWYRQAAGRGLQLLFYSVGIGQISSEVPQNLSASRPQDRQFILSSKKLLLSDSGFYLCAWSPQGREQYFGPGTRLTVT.

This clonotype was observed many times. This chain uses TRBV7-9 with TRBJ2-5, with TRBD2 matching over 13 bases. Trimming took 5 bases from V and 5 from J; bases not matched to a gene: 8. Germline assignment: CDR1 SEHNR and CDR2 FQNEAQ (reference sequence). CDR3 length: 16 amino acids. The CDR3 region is CASSARTSGGSETQYF. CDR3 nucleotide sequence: TGTGCCAGCAGCGCACGGACTAGCGGGGGTTCTGAGACCCAGTACTTC.

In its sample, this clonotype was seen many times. CDR3 amino acids: CASSPGYVDYGYTF. Written as DNA, the CDR3 is TGTGCCAGTAGTCCAGGGTATGTGGACTATGGCTACACCTTC. The rearrangement uses TRBV19 and TRBJ1-2, with D possibly TRBD1 on 5 matching bases. The V gene lost 5 bases and the J gene lost 3 bases, with 13 bases spanning the gap. CDR3 length equals 14 residues. From germline, CDR1 is LNHDA and CDR2 SQIVND (reference sequence). Full variable domain (remainder filled in from reference TRBV19 and TRBJ1-2): DGGITQSPKYLFRKEGQNVTLSCEQNLNHDAMYWYRQDPGQGLRLIYYSQIVNDFQKGDIAEGYSVSREKKESFPLTVTSAQKNPTAFYLCASSPGYVDYGYTFGSGTRLTVV.

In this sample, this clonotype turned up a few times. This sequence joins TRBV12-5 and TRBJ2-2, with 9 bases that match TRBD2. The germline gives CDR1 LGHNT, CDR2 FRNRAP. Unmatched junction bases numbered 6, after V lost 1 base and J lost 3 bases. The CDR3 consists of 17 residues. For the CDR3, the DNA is TGTGCTAGTGGTTTGGGAGGCGGGGGGGGCGACACCGGGGAGCTGTTTTTT. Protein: CASGLGGGGGDTGELFF.

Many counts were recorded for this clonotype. The CDR3 DNA reads as TGCAGTGCTAGTGGGTGGGGGCAGTACAATGAGCAGTTCTTC. Translated: CSASGWGQYNEQFF. The V call is TRBV20-1, the J call TRBJ2-1, with D perhaps TRBD1 (6 bases). The germline gives CDR1 DFQATT, CDR2 SNEGSKA (reference sequence). The CDR3 consists of 14 residues. Trimming pared 3 bases from V and 4 bases from J, leaving 13 bases between.

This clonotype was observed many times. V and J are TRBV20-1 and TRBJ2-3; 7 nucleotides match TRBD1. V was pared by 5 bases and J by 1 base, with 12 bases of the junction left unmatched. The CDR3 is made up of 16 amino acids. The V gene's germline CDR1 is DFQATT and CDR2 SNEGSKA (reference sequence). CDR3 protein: CSAFTGNRGGTDTQYF. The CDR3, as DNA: TGCAGTGCTTTTACCGGAAACAGGGGTGGCACAGATACGCAGTATTTT.

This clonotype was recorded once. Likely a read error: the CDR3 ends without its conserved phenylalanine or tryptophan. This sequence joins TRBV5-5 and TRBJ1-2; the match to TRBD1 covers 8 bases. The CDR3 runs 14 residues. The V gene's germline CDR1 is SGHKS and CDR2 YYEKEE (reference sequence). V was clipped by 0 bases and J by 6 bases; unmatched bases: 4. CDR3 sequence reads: CASSLDRGVDGYTL. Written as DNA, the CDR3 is TGTGCCAGCAGCTTGGACAGGGGGGTGGATGGCTACACCCTC.

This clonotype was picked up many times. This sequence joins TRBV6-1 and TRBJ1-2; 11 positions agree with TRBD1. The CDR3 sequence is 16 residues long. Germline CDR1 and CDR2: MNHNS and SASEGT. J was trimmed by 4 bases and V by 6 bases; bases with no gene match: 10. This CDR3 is CASSHTPGTGGYGYTF. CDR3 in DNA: TGTGCCAGCAGCCACACACCCGGGACAGGGGGCTATGGCTACACCTTC.

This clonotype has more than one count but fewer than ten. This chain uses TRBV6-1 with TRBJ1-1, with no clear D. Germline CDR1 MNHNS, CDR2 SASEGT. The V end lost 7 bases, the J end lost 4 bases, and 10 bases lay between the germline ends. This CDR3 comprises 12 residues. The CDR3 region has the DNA TGTGCCAGCACTATAGGCGGCACTGAAGCTTTCTTT. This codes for CASTIGGTEAFF.

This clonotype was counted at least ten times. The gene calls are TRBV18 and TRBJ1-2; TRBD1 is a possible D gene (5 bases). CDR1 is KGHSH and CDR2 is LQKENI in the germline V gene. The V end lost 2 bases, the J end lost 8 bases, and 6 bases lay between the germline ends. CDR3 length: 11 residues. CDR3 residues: CASSPGDGYTF. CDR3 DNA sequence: TGTGCCAGCTCACCAGGGGACGGCTACACCTTC.

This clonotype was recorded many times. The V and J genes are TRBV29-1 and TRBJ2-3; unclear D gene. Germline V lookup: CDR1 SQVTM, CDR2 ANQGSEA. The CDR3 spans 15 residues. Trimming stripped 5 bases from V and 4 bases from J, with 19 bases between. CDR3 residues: CSVRPPRRMADTQYF. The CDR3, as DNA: TGCAGCGTTCGCCCTCCACGCCGTATGGCAGATACGCAGTATTTT.

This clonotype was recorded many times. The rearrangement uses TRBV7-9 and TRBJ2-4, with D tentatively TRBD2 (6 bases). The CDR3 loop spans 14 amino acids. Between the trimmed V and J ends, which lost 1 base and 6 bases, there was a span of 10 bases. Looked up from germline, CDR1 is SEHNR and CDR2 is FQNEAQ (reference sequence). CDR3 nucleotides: TGTGCCAGCAGCTTAGAAGAGGAGGGAAACATTCAGTACTTC. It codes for CASSLEEEGNIQYF.

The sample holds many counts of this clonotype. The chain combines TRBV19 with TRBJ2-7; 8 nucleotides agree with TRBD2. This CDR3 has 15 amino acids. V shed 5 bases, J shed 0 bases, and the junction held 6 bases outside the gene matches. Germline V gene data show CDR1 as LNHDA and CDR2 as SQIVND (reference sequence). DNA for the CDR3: TGTGCCAGTAGTCCGAGCGGGGGTATCTCCTACGAGCAGTACTTC. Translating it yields CASSPSGGISYEQYF.

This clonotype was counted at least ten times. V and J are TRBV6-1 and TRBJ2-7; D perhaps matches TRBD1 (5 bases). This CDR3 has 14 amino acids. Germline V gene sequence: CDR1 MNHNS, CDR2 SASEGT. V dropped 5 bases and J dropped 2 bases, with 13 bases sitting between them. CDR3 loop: CASSTRGQAYEQYF. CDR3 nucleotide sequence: TGTGCCAGCAGTACCCGTGGACAAGCCTACGAGCAGTACTTC.

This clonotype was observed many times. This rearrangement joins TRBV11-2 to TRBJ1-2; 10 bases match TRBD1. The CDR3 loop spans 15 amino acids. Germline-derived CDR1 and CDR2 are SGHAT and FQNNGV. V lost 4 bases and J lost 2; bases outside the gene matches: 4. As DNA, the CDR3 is TGTGCCAGCAGCTCGACGGGACAGGGGAACTATGGCTACACCTTC. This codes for CASSSTGQGNYGYTF.

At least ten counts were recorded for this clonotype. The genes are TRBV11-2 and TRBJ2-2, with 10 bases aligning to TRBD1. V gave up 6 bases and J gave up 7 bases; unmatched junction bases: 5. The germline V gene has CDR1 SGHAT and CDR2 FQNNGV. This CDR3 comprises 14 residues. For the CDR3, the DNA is TGTGCCAGCAGAGGGACAGGGGAGGTCGGGGAGCTGTTTTTT. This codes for CASRGTGEVGELFF.

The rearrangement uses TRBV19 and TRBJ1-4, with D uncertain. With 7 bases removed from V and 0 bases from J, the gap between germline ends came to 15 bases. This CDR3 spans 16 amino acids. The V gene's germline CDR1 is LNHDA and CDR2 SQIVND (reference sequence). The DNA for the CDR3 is TGTGCCAGTAAAAAAACAGTAGGATCAACTAATGAAAAACTGTTTTTT. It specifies CASKKTVGSTNEKLFF.

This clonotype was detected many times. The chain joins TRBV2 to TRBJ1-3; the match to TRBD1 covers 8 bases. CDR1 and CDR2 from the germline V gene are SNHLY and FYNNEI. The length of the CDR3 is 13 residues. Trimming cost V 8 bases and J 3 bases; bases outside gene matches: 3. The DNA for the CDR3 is TGTGCCAGCGTCGACAGGGGTGGAAACACCATATATTTT. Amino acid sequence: CASVDRGGNTIYF.

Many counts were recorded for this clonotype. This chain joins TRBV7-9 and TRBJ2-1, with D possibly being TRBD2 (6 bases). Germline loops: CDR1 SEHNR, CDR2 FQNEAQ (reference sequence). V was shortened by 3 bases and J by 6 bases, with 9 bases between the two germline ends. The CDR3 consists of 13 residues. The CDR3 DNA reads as TGTGCCAGCAGCTTCCGGGACTCCAATGAGCAGTTCTTC. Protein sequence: CASSFRDSNEQFF.

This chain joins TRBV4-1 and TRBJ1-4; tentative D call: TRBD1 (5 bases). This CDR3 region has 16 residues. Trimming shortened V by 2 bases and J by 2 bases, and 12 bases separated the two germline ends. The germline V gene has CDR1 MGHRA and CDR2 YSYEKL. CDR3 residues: CASSQHTGTTNEKLFF. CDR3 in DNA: TGCGCCAGCAGCCAACACACAGGTACCACTAATGAAAAACTGTTTTTT.

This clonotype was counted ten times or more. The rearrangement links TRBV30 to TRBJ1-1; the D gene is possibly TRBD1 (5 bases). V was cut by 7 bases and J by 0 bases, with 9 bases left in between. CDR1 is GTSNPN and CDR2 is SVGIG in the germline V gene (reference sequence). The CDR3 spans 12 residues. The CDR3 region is CAFSGVNTEAFF. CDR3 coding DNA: TGTGCCTTTTCGGGGGTGAACACTGAAGCTTTCTTT.

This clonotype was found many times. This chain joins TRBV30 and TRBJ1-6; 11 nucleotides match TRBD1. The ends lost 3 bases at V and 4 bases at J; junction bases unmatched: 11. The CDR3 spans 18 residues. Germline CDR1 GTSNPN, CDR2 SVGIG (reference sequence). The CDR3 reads CAWSDLRDRGSYNSPLHF. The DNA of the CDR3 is TGTGCCTGGAGCGACCTTCGGGACAGGGGGTCGTATAATTCACCCCTCCACTTT.

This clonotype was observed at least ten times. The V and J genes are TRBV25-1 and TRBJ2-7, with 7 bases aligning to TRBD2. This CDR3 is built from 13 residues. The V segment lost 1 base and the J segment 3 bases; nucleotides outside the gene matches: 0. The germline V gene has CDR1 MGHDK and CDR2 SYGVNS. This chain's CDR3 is CASSEWEGYEQYF. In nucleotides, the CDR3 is TGTGCCAGCAGTGAATGGGAGGGCTACGAGCAGTACTTC.

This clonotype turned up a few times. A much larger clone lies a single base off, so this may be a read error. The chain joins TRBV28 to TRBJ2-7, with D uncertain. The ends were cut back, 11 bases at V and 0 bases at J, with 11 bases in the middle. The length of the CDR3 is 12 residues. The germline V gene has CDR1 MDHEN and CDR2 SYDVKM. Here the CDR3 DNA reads TGTGCCTGCACGGGCAACTCCTACGAGCAGTACTTC. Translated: CACTGNSYEQYF.

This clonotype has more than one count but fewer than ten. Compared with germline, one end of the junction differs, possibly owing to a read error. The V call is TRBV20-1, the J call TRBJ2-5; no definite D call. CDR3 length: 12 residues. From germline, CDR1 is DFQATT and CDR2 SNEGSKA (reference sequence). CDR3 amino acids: CSASLSGETRYF. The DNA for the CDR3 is TGCAGTGCTAGTCTAAGTGGAGAGACCCGGTACTTC.

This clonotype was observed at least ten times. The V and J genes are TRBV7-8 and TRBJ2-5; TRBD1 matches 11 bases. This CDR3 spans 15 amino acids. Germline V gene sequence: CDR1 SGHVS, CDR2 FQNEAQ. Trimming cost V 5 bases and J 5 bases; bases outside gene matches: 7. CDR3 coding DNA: TGTGCCAGCAGCCCCAGGACAGGGGGCTGGGAGACCCAGTACTTC. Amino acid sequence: CASSPRTGGWETQYF.

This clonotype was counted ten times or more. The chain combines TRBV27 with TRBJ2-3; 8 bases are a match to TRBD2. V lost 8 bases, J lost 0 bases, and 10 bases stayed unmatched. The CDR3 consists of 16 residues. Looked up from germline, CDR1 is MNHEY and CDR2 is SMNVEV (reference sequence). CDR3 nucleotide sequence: TGTGCCAGCTGCACGGGGGGGAGACCTAGCACAGATACGCAGTATTTT. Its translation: CASCTGGRPSTDTQYF.